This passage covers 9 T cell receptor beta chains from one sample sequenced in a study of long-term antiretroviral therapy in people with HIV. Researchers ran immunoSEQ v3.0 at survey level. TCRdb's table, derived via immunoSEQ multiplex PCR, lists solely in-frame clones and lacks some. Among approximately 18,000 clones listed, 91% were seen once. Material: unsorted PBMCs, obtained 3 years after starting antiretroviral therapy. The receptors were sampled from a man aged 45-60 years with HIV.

DNA for the CDR3: TGTGCCAGCAGTTACGCTGGGTCTCACTCTGGAAACACCATATATTTT. Residues: CASSYAGSHSGNTIYF. V and J are TRBV6-6 and TRBJ1-3; D remains unclear. CDR3 length: 16 residues. Germline lookup yields CDR1 MNHNY and CDR2 SVGAGI (reference sequence). V lost 2 bases and J lost 0, with 11 bases in between.

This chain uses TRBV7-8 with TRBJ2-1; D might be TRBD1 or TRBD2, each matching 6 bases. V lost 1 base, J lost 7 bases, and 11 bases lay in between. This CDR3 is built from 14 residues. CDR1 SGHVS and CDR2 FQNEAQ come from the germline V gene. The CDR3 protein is CASSLEGGRNEQFF. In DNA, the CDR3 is TGTGCCAGCAGCTTAGAGGGGGGCCGGAATGAGCAGTTCTTC.

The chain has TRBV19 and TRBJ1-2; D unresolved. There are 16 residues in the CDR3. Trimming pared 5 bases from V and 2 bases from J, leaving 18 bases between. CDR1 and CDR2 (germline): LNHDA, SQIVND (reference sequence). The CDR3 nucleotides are TGTGCCAGTAGTGCCGGGCATGGCAGGCTCAACTATGGCTACACCTTC. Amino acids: CASSAGHGRLNYGYTF.

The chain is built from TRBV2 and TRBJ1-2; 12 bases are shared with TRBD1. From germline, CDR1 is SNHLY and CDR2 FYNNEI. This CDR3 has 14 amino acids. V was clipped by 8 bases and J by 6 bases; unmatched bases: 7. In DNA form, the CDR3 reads TGTGCCAGCCTCCGGGACAGGGGGCCCGATGGCTACACCTTC. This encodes CASLRDRGPDGYTF.

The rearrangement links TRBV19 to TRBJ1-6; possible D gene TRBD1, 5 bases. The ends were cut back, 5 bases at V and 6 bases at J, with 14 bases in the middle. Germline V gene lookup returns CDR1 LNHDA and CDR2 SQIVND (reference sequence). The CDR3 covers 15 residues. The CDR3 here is CASSPGTEINSPLHF. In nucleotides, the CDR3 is TGTGCCAGTAGTCCTGGGACGGAGATTAATTCACCCCTCCACTTT.

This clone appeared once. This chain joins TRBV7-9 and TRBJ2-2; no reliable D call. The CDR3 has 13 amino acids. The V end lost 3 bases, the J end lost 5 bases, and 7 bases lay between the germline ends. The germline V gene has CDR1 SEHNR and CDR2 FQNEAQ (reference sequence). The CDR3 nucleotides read TGTGCCAGCAGCTTTTCTCCGACCGGGGAGCTGTTTTTT. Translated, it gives CASSFSPTGELFF.

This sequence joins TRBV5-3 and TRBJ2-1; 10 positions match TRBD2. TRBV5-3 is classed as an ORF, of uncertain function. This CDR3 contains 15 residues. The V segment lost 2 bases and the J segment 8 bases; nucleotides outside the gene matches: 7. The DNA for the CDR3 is TGTGCCAGAAGCTTTAGGAGCGGGGGGGCCCATGAGCAGTTCTTC. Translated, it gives CARSFRSGGAHEQFF.

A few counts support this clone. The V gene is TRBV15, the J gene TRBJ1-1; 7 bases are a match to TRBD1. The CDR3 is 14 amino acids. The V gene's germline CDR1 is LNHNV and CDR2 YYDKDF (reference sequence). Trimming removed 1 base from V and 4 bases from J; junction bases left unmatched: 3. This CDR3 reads CATSRVPGGTEAFF. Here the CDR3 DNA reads TGTGCCACCAGCAGAGTCCCAGGGGGCACTGAAGCTTTCTTT.

The CDR3 protein is CASSTRQGIGNTIYF. CDR3 nucleotides: TGTGCCAGCAGCACCCGACAGGGTATTGGAAACACCATATATTTT. The chain is built from TRBV7-2 and TRBJ1-3, with 7 bases fitting TRBD1. Germline V gene lookup returns CDR1 SGHTA and CDR2 FQGNSA. The CDR3 is made up of 15 amino acids. V was pared by 5 bases and J by 3 bases, with 7 bases of the junction left unmatched.